This T cell receptor (beta chain) was recovered during a study of beta chain features in type 1 diabetes. General study findings and limits: VDJ junctions from type 1 diabetes patients carried fewer insertions and larger deletions.

This clone came up a few times. Its antigen is as yet unknown. The sample has other DNA sequences that encode this CDR3 too. The CDR3 is 14 amino acids. CDR1 and CDR2 (germline): SQVTM, ANQGSEA. V was shortened by 4 bases and J by 1 base, with 11 bases between the two germline ends. Reverse transcription of all isolated RNA meant that expressed TCRB transcripts were sequenced. Reads from naive, central memory and regulatory T cell samples averaged roughly 3.6 million. Assay used: immunoSEQ multiplex PCR; TCRdb lists only in-frame clones, some missing. The data contain roughly 41,000 clones, roughly 49% of them seen just once; the ten biggest clones take up around 0.7%. CD45RO/CCR7/CD25/CD127/CD95/CD27 separated CD4+ naive, central memory, regulatory and stem cell-like memory cells by sorting.

The clonotype was recovered from a woman under 30 in good health. The chain carries TRBV29-1 and TRBJ1-3; D is uncertain. Sequenced input: central memory CD4+ T cells from blood. CDR3 sequence reads: CSVGFAGSGNTIYF. CDR3 sequence (DNA): TGCAGCGTTGGCTTCGCGGGGTCTGGAAACACCATATATTTT.